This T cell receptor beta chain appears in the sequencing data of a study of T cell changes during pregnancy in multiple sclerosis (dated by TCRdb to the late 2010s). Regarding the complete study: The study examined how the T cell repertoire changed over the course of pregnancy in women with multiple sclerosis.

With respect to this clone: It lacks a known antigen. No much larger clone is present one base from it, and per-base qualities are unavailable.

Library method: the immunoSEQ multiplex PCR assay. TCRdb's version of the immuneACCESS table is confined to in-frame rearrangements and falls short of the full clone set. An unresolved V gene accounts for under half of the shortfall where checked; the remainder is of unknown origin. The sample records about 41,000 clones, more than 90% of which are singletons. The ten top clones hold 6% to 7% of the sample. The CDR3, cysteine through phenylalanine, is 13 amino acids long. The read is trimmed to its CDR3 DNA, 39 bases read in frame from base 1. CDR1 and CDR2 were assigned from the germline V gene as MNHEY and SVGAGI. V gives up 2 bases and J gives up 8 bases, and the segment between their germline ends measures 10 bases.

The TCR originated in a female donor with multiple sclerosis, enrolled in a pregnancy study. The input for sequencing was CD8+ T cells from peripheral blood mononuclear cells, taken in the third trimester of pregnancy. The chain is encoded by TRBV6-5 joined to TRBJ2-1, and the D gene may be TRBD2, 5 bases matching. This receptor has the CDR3 CASSYAGTDEQFF. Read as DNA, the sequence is TGTGCCAGCAGTTACGCGGGTACCGATGAGCAGTTCTTC.